A single sample is the source of the 20 T cell receptor beta chains below, sequenced in a study of identical twins' blood T cells (dated by TCRdb to about 2013). Library preparation was by 5' RACE. The sample was run on an Illumina Genome Analyzer IIx. The public reads were reanalyzed by TCRdb: fastp trimming at Q25, MiXCR alignment, in-frame beta chains only. Every entry covers one CDR3 protein and lists the most common genes and DNA from its rows. The sample data list a few hundred thousand distinct CDR3 sequences, and about 28% of these were observed just once. Together, the top ten hold about 6% of the sample. The sample consisted of PBMCs. The receptor set was obtained from a woman aged 18-55 years in good health.

The genes are TRBV29-1 and TRBJ1-1, with TRBD1 as a possible D gene (5 bases). The CDR3 consists of 18 residues. Between the trimmed V and J ends, which lost 4 bases and 3 bases, there was a span of 27 bases. The germline V gene has CDR1 SQVTM and CDR2 ANQGSEA. The CDR3 sequence: CSVGLFRPGLRSDTEAFF. The CDR3 DNA reads TGCAGCGTTGGCCTTTTCCGCCCGGGACTGAGGAGCGACACTGAAGCTTTCTTT.

This clonotype turned up a few times. This chain joins TRBV11-2 and TRBJ2-3, with a weak D call TRBD2 (5 bases). The CDR3 consists of 16 residues. Germline CDR1 SGHAT, CDR2 FQNNGV. V was trimmed by 5 bases and J by 1 base, leaving 16 bases between them. The CDR3 sequence: CASSLLLGVRTDTQYF. The CDR3 coding sequence is TGTGCCAGCAGCCTCCTCTTGGGAGTCCGCACAGATACGCAGTATTTT.

The genes are TRBV7-9 and TRBJ1-1, with TRBD1 matching 7 bases. The ends lost 7 bases at V and 3 bases at J; junction bases unmatched: 8. This CDR3 contains 14 residues. Germline V gene data show CDR1 as SEHNR and CDR2 as FQNEAQ (reference sequence). This chain's CDR3 is CASTKDRDYTEAFF. CDR3 bases: TGTGCCAGCACCAAAGACAGGGACTACACTGAAGCTTTCTTT.

This rearrangement joins TRBV20-1 to TRBJ2-3, with D possibly being TRBD2 (5 bases). Trimming pared 4 bases from V and 6 bases from J, leaving 11 bases between. The CDR3 is 12 residues long. The germline V gene has CDR1 DFQATT and CDR2 SNEGSKA (reference sequence). The CDR3 loop is CSAILAGDTQYF. The DNA of the CDR3 is TGCAGTGCTATCCTAGCTGGGGATACGCAGTATTTT.

This clonotype was recorded a few times. The chain couples TRBV7-2 to TRBJ1-1; TRBD1 might be the D (5 bases). Deletions cut 3 bases from V and 5 bases from J, with 16 bases between. The CDR3 spans 15 residues. Germline loops: CDR1 SGHTA, CDR2 FQGNSA. CDR3 in DNA: TGTGCCAGCAGCTTTATGGGGGTAGTTAGGACTGAAGCTTTCTTT. Amino acid sequence: CASSFMGVVRTEAFF.

In this sample, this clonotype turned up a few times. The gene calls are TRBV29-1 and TRBJ1-4; D is ambiguous. The V end lost 5 bases, the J end lost 2 bases, and 9 bases lay between the germline ends. Germline V gene data show CDR1 as SQVTM and CDR2 as ANQGSEA. The CDR3 totals 13 residues. The CDR3 sequence is CSVRTSTNEKLFF. The CDR3 DNA reads TGCAGCGTTAGAACCTCTACTAATGAAAAACTGTTTTTT.

This clonotype was recorded a few times. The chain joins TRBV7-8 to TRBJ1-4; D is unresolved. Germline CDR1 and CDR2: SGHVS and FQNEAQ. The CDR3 is 16 amino acids. The V end was cut by 5 bases, the J end by 0 bases, with 13 bases between. CDR3 nucleotides: TGTGCCAGCAGCCCCAAACGAATTGCAACTAATGAAAAACTGTTTTTT. It yields the protein CASSPKRIATNEKLFF. Full variable domain (remainder filled in from reference TRBV7-8 and TRBJ1-4): GAGVSQSPRYKVAKRGQDVALRCDPISGHVSLFWYQQALGQGPEFLTYFQNEAQLDKSGLPSDRFFAERPEGSVSTLKIQRTQQEDSAVYLCASSPKRIATNEKLFFGSGTQLSVL.

As concerns this clonotype: A much larger clone is a single base away; this may be a read error. V usage is TRBV25-1 and J usage is TRBJ2-3; D unclear. The CDR3 contains 12 residues. Germline V CDR1 and CDR2: MGHDK, SYGVNS. The CDR3 sequence is CVSISRTDTQYF. CDR3 sequence (DNA): TGTGTCAGCATCTCCCGGACAGATACGCAGTATTTT.

This sequence joins TRBV5-6 and TRBJ1-2; TRBD1 agrees at 7 bases. CDR1 and CDR2 from the germline V gene are SGHDT and YYEEEE. The trim removed 2 bases at V and 4 bases at J, leaving 5 bases unmatched. The CDR3 consists of 14 residues. CDR3 nucleotide sequence: TGTGCCAGCAGCTTCCAGGGACAGATCTATGGCTACACCTTC. Translation gives CASSFQGQIYGYTF. Based on the CDR3 plus reference TRBV5-6 and TRBJ1-2, the full variable domain is DAGVTQSPTHLIKTRGQQVTLRCSPKSGHDTVSWYQQALGQGPQFIFQYYEEEERQRGNFPDRFSGHQFPNYSSELNVNALLLGDSALYLCASSFQGQIYGYTFGSGTRLTVV.

This chain connects TRBV30 to TRBJ1-2; no reliable D call. V shed 1 base and J shed 5 bases, with 8 bases lying between them. The CDR3 is 12 residues long. Germline V gene data show CDR1 as GTSNPN and CDR2 as SVGIG (reference sequence). The CDR3 DNA reads TGTGCCTGGAGTGAAGATCGGTATGGCTACACCTTC. Its protein is CAWSEDRYGYTF.

The chain employs TRBV5-1 and TRBJ1-1; D call uncertain. V was pared by 0 bases and J by 4 bases, with 10 bases between. Germline CDR1 reads SGHRS; CDR2 reads YFSETQ. This CDR3 is 14 amino acids long. The CDR3 loop reads CASSLVIQTTEAFF. The DNA of the CDR3 is TGCGCCAGCAGCTTGGTAATACAAACCACTGAAGCTTTCTTT.

This clonotype was observed at least ten times. V usage is TRBV3-1 and J usage is TRBJ2-2; the D call may be TRBD1 or TRBD2 (6 bases each). The V gene's germline CDR1 is LGHDT and CDR2 YNNKEL (reference sequence). This CDR3 has 16 amino acids. V lost 1 base and J lost 1, with 10 bases in between. The CDR3 is CASSQVGGQNTGELFF. For the CDR3, the DNA is TGTGCCAGCAGCCAAGTGGGGGGCCAGAACACCGGGGAGCTGTTTTTT.

The V call is TRBV5-1, the J call TRBJ1-1; TRBD1 aligns across 8 bases. The CDR3 length is 15 residues. Germline V gene sequence: CDR1 SGHRS, CDR2 YFSETQ. V trimming: 3 bases; J trimming: 3 bases; junction bases outside the gene matches: 7. The CDR3 protein is CASSSPQGADTEAFF. The CDR3 nucleotides are TGCGCCAGCAGCTCACCCCAGGGGGCGGACACTGAAGCTTTCTTT.

This clonotype turned up a few times. The V call is TRBV27, the J call TRBJ1-6, with D unclear. Germline V gene data show CDR1 as MNHEY and CDR2 as SMNVEV (reference sequence). The CDR3 extends over 14 amino acids. Between the trimmed V and J ends, which lost 1 base and 9 bases, there was a span of 10 bases. The chain's CDR3 is CASSLLRESSPLHF. CDR3 nucleotide sequence: TGTGCCAGCAGTTTATTAAGGGAGAGTTCACCCCTCCACTTT.

This clonotype was observed a handful of times. This sequence joins TRBV20-1 and TRBJ2-3; 14 nucleotides agree with TRBD2. Trimming at V came to 8 bases and at J to 5 bases, leaving 6 bases not matched to a gene. This CDR3 spans 14 amino acids. Germline CDR1 and CDR2: DFQATT and SNEGSKA (reference sequence). CDR3 sequence reads: CSPTSGGARDTQYF. The CDR3 nucleotides read TGCAGTCCGACTAGCGGGGGGGCTAGAGATACGCAGTATTTT.

The table lists this clonotype with a few counts. The chain employs TRBV11-2 and TRBJ2-1; 9 nucleotides agree with TRBD2. The V segment lost 4 bases and the J segment 3 bases; nucleotides outside the gene matches: 4. CDR1 is SGHAT, CDR2 FQNNGV, per germline. The CDR3 sequence is 15 residues long. CDR3 sequence: CASSSLAGLYNEQFF. The CDR3 DNA sequence: TGTGCCAGCAGCTCCCTAGCGGGACTCTACAATGAGCAGTTCTTC.

The rearrangement joins TRBV29-1 to TRBJ2-2; 7 bases map to TRBD1. The V gene end was trimmed by 8 bases and the J gene end by 0 bases; junction bases not matched to a gene: 6. CDR3 size: 14 residues. Germline values: CDR1 SQVTM, CDR2 ANQGSEA. In DNA form, the CDR3 reads TGCAGCTCCCGGACAGGCTCGAACACCGGGGAGCTGTTTTTT. Translation gives CSSRTGSNTGELFF.

This clonotype was found a few times. V usage is TRBV7-2 and J usage is TRBJ1-5; 8 bases map to TRBD1. V dropped 4 bases and J dropped 3; count of bases not matched to a gene: 8. Germline V lookup: CDR1 SGHTA, CDR2 FQGNSA. CDR3 length: 16 amino acids. This CDR3 is CASSYKGTGYNQPQHF. The CDR3 bases are TGTGCCAGCAGCTACAAAGGGACAGGCTACAATCAGCCCCAGCATTTT.

Points on this clonotype: No conserved phenylalanine or tryptophan is present at the end of the CDR3, so a read error is the likely explanation. The chain joins TRBV7-9 to TRBJ1-2, with a tentative D call TRBD1 (6 bases). Trimming stripped 5 bases from V and 2 bases from J, with 6 bases between. CDR3 length: 12 residues. Germline CDR1 SEHNR, CDR2 FQNEAQ (reference sequence). The CDR3: CASSGQNYGYTL. DNA for the CDR3: TGTGCCAGCAGCGGACAGAACTATGGCTACACCTTA.

A few counts support this clonotype. J is TRBJ1-6 and V is TRBV2, with D hard to call. V was clipped by 10 bases and J by 7 bases, with 14 bases between them. Germline V gene data show CDR1 as SNHLY and CDR2 as FYNNEI. The CDR3 is 13 amino acids. CDR3 region: CATRQDGNSPLHF. DNA for the CDR3: TGTGCCACTCGGCAGGATGGGAATTCACCCCTCCACTTT.